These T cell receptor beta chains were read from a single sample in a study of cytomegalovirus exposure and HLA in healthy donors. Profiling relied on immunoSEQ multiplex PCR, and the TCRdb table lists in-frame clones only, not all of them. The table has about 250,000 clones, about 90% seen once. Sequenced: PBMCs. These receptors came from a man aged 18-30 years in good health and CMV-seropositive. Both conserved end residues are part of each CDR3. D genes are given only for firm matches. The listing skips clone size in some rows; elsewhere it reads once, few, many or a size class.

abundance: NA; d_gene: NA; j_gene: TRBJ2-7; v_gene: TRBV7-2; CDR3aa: CASSQERASYEQYF; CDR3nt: TGTGCCAGCAGCCAAGAGCGGGCCTCCTACGAGCAGTACTTC
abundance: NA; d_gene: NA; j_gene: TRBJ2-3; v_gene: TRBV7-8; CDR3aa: CASSLDRAATQYF; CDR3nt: TGTGCCAGCAGCTTAGATAGGGCAGCCACGCAGTATTTT
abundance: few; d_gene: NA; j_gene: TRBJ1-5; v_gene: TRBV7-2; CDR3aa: CASSLQGGSNQPQHF; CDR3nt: TGTGCCAGCAGCTTACAGGGAGGGAGCAATCAGCCCCAGCATTTT
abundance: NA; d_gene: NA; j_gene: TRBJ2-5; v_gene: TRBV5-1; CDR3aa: CASSLDGARETQYF; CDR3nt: TGCGCCAGCAGCTTGGATGGGGCTCGGGAGACCCAGTACTTC
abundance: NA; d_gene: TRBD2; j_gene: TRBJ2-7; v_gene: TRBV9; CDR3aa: CASSDSGLAGAEQYF; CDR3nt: TGTGCCAGCAGCGATTCGGGACTAGCGGGAGCCGAGCAGTACTTC
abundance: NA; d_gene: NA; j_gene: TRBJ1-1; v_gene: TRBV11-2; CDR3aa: CASSWGRNTEAFF; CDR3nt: TGTGCCAGCAGCTGGGGGAGGAACACTGAAGCTTTCTTT
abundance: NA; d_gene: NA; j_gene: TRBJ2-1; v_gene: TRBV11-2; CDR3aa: CASSPGQFF; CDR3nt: TGTGCCAGCAGCCCTGGGCAATTCTTC
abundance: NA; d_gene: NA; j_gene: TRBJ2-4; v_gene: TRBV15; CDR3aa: CATSRDLLSSGSSIQYF; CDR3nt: TGTGCCACCAGCAGAGATCTCCTATCGTCCGGCAGTAGCATTCAGTACTTC
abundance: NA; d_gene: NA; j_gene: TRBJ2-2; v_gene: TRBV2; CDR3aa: CASSDPRGNTGELFF; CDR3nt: TGTGCCAGCAGTGACCCCAGGGGGAACACCGGGGAGCTGTTTTTT
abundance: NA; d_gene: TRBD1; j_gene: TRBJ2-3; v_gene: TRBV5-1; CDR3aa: CASSSGQGWGDDTQYF; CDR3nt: TGCGCCAGCAGCTCCGGACAGGGGTGGGGGGATGATACGCAGTATTTT
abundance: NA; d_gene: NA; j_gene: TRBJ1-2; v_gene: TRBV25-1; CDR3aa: CASRYGGGWQGYTF; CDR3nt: TGTGCCAGCAGGTATGGGGGGGGCTGGCAAGGCTACACCTTC
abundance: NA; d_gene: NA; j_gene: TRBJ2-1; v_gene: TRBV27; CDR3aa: CASSLIAPLGGYVDEQFF; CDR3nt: TGTGCCAGCAGTTTAATAGCGCCCCTAGGGGGTTATGTGGATGAGCAGTTCTTC
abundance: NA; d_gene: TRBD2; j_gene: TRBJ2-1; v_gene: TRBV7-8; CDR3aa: CASRMAPGTSWDSYNEQFF; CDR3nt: TGTGCCAGCAGGATGGCGCCCGGGACTAGCTGGGACTCCTACAATGAGCAGTTCTTC
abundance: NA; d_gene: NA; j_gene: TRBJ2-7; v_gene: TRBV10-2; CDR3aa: CASREQGDWVDEQYF; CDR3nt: TGCGCCAGCCGTGAACAGGGAGATTGGGTAGACGAGCAGTACTTC
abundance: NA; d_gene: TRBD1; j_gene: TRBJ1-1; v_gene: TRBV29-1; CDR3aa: CSAVQGARGNTEAFF; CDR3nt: TGCAGCGCCGTCCAGGGGGCTCGGGGGAACACTGAAGCTTTCTTT
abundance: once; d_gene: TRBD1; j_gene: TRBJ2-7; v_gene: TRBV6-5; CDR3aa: CASSRDRVSYEQYF; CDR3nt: TGTGCCAGCAGTCGGGACAGGGTCTCCTACGAGCAGTACTTC
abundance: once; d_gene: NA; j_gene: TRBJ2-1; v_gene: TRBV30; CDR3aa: CAWSSIDNEQFF; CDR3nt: TGTGCCTGGAGTAGCATAGACAATGAGCAGTTCTTC
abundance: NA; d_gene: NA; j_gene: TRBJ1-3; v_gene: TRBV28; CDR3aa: CASSLGRISGNTIYF; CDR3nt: TGTGCCAGCAGCCTCGGACGTATCTCTGGAAACACCATATATTTT
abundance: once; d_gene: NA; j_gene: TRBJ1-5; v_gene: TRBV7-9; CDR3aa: CASSLVNQPQHF; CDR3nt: TGTGCCAGCAGCTTAGTGAATCAGCCCCAGCATTTT